This TCR beta chain was obtained from a study of cytomegalovirus exposure and HLA in healthy donors. General study results and limits: Roughly uniform sequencing depth across donors was assumed, possibly incorrectly. Certain sequence variants were highly shared and formed a cluster, and this cluster was likely a sequencing artifact. A missense DCLRE1C variant was associated with V- and J-gene trimming of TCR beta chains in a later analysis, and an independent cohort replicated the association.

The CDR3 runs 13 residues. With 5 bases removed from V and 5 bases from J, the gap between germline ends came to 12 bases. The germline V gene has CDR1 SGHTA and CDR2 FQGNSA. Use of 60 Vbeta and 13 Jbeta primers characterized the PCR. TCRdb's copy holds only in-frame clones and misses some; the assay was immunoSEQ multiplex PCR. This sample has fewer than 200,000 clones, with about 80% found just once. About this clone: Its cognate antigen is unknown.

The sample consisted of PBMCs. The chain has TRBV7-2 and TRBJ1-2; TRBD1 is a possible D gene (6 bases). The TCR was taken from a boy between 10 and 17 years old in good health and CMV-seronegative. This CDR3 reads CASSPTGLYGYTF. The DNA of the CDR3 is TGTGCCAGCAGCCCTACAGGGCTGTATGGCTACACCTTC.